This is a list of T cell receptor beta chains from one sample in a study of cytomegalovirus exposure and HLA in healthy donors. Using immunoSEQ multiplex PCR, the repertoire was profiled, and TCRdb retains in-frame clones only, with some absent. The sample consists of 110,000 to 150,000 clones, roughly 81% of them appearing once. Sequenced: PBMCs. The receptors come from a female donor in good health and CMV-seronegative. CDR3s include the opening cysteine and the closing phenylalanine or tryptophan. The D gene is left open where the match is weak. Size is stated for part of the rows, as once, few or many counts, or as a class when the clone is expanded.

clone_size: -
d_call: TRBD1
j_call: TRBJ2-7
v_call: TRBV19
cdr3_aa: CASSYGGTGLYEQYF
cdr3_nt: TGTGCCAGTAGCTATGGAGGGACAGGGCTCTACGAGCAGTACTTC

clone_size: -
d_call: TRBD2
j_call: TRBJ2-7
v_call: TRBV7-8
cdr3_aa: CASSLNSAGGATSSYEQYF
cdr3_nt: TGTGCCAGCAGCTTAAATTCCGCGGGAGGGGCCACCTCCTCCTACGAGCAGTACTTC

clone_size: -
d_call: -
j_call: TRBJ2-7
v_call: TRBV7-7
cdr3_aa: CASSQIQGNPYEQYF
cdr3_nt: TGTGCTAGCAGCCAGATCCAGGGGAACCCCTACGAGCAGTACTTC

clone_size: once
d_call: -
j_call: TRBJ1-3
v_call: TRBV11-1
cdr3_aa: CASSDYNVYSGNTIYF
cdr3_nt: TGTGCCAGCAGCGACTACAACGTCTACTCTGGAAACACCATATATTTT

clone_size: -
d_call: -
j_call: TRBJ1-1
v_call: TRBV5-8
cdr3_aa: CASSPMREAFF
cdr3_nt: TGTGCCAGCAGCCCCATGCGTGAAGCTTTCTTT

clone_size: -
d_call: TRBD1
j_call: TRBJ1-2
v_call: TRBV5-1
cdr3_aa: CASSLGLRQGLNYGYTF
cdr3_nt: TGCGCCAGCAGCTTGGGATTGAGACAGGGACTTAACTATGGCTACACCTTC

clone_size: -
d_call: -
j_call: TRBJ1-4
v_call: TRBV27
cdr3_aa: CASSLRGSGEKLFF
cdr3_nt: TGTGCCAGCAGTTTAAGGGGCTCGGGTGAAAAACTGTTTTTT

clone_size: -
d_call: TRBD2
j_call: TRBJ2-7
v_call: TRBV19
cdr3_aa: CASQTVAGRYEQYF
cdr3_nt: TGTGCCAGTCAAACGGTAGCGGGAAGATACGAGCAGTACTTC

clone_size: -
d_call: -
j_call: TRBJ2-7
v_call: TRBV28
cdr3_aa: CASSSDTVSYEQYF
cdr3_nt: TGTGCCAGCAGTTCGGACACCGTATCCTACGAGCAGTACTTC

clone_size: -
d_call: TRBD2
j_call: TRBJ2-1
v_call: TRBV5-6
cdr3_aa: CASSLSTSGWWYNEQFF
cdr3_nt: TGTGCCAGCAGCTTGAGTACTAGCGGGTGGTGGTACAATGAGCAGTTCTTC

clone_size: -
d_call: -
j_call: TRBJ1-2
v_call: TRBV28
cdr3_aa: CASVGYGAGYTF
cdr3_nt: TGTGCCAGCGTCGGATATGGGGCGGGCTACACCTTC